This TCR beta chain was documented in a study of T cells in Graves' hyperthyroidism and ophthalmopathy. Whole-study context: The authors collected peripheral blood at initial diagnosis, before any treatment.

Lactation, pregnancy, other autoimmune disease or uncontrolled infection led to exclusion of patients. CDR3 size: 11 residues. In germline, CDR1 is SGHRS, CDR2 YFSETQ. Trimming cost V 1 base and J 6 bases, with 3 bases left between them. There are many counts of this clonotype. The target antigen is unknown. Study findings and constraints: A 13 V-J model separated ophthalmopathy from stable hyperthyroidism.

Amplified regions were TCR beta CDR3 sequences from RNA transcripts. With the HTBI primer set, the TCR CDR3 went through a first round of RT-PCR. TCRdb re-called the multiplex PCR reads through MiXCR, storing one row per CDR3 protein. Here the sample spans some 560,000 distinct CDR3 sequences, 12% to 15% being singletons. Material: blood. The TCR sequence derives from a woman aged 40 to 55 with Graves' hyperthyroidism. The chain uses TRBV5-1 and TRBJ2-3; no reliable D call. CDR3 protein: CASSLFDTQYF. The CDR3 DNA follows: TGCGCCAGCAGCTTGTTCGATACGCAGTATTTT.